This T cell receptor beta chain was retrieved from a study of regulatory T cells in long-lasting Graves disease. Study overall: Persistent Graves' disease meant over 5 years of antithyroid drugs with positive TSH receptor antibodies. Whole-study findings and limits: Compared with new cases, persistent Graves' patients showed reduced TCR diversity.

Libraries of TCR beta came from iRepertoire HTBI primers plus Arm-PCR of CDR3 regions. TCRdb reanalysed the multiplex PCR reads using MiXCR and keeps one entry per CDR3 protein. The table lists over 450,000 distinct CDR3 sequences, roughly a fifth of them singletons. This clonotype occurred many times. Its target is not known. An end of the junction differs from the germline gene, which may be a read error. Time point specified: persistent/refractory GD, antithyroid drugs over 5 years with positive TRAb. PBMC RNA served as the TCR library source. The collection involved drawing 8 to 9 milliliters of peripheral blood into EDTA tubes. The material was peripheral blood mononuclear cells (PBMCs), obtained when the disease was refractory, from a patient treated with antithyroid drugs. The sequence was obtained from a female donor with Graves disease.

The DNA for the CDR3 is TGTGCTAGCAGCTTAAGGACCGAGGAGACCCAGTACTTC. It translates to CASSLRTEETQYF. V gene TRBV7-7 combines with J gene TRBJ2-5; D is uncertain. CDR3 length equals 13 residues. Germline V lookup: CDR1 SSHAT, CDR2 FNYEAQ (reference sequence).